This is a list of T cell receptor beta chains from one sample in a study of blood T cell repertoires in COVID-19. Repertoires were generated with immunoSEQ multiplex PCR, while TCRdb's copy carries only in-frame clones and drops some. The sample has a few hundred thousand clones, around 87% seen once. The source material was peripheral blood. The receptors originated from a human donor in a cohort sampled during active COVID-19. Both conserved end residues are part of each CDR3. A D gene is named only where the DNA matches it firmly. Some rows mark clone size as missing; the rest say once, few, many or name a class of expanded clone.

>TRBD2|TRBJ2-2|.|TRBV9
CASSPTSGANTGELFF
TGTGCCAGCAGCCCTACTAGCGGGGCGAACACCGGGGAGCTGTTTTTT
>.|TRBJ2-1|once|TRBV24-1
CATSDLLGVPPDEQFF
TGTGCCACCAGTGATTTGCTAGGAGTCCCCCCGGATGAGCAGTTCTTC
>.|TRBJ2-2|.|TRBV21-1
CASSKTPSGCANTGELFF
TGTGCCAGCAGCAAAACCCCTAGCGGGTGCGCGAACACCGGGGAGCTGTTTTTT
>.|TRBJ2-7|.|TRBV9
CASSVGGRQDEQYF
TGTGCCAGCAGCGTAGGGGGCCGTCAGGACGAGCAGTACTTC
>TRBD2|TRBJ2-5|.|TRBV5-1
CASSLPGERGTETQYF
TGCGCCAGCAGCCTCCCCGGGGAGCGGGGGACCGAGACCCAGTACTTC
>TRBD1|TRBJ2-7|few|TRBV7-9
CASSSLRDRAYEQYF
TGTGCCAGCAGCTCGCTCCGGGACAGAGCCTACGAGCAGTACTTC
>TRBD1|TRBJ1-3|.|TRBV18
CASSQKRDRTRLRGNTIYF
TGTGCCAGCTCACAAAAACGGGACAGAACTCGGCTAAGGGGAAACACCATATATTTT
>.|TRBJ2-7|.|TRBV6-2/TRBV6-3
CASSYGQTEQYF
TGTGCCAGCAGTTACGGACAGACCGAGCAGTACTTC
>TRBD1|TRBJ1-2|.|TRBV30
CAWSADRVYGYTF
TGTGCCTGGAGCGCCGACAGGGTCTATGGCTACACCTTC
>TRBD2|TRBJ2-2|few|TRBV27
CASRLAADTGELFF
TGTGCCAGCAGACTAGCGGCGGACACCGGGGAGCTGTTTTTT
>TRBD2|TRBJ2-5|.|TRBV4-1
CASSQVPGGQETQYF
TGCGCCAGCAGCCAAGTTCCGGGAGGCCAAGAGACCCAGTACTTC
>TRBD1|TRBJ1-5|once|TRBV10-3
CASRKQGADQPQHF
TGTGCCAGCCGGAAACAGGGGGCGGATCAGCCCCAGCATTTT
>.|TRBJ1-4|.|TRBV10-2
CASSDMQYNEKLFF
TGCGCCAGCAGTGATATGCAGTATAATGAAAAACTGTTTTTT
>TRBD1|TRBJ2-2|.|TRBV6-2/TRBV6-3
CASSPGTELTGELFF
TGTGCCAGCAGTCCCGGGACAGAGCTGACCGGGGAGCTGTTTTTT
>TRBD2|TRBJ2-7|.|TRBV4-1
CASSQGSGTFYEQYF
TGCGCCAGCAGCCAAGGTAGCGGGACCTTCTACGAGCAGTACTTC
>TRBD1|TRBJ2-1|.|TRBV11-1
CASSRQGREYNEQFF
TGTGCCAGCAGCAGACAGGGCCGCGAGTACAATGAGCAGTTCTTC
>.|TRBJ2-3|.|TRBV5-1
CASSLVTGTDTQYF
TGCGCCAGCAGCTTGGTTACAGGCACAGATACGCAGTATTTT
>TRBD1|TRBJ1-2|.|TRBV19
CASSNTGTEYGYTF
TGTGCCAGTAGTAACACCGGGACAGAATATGGCTACACCTTC
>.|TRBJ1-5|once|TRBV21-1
CASTQRGQGALRSNQPQHF
TGTGCCAGCACCCAAAGGGGACAGGGGGCTTTGCGTAGCAATCAGCCCCAGCATTTT
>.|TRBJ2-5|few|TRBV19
CATSSGGWETQYF
TGTGCCACCTCCTCGGGGGGCTGGGAGACCCAGTACTTC
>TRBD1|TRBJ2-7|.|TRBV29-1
CSAGTGDYEQYF
TGCAGCGCGGGGACAGGGGACTACGAGCAGTACTTC
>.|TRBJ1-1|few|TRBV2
CASSLLRGKEGEAFF
TGTGCCAGCAGTTTGCTGCGGGGGAAGGAGGGTGAAGCTTTCTTT